The subject of this entry is one T cell receptor (beta chain). Antigen unknown. The data were obtained in a study of CD8+ T cells in alopecia areata. The study's findings and limits: Especially in alopecia totalis/universalis, lesional scalp showed greater clonality than normal scalp did.

RNA was extracted and reverse transcribed into cDNA as the sequencing template. TCRdb keeps only in-frame clones here, not all; method: immunoSEQ multiplex PCR. The table shows 150,000 to 200,000 clones, with around 55% occurring only once. The CDR3 contains 11 residues. Germline-derived CDR1 and CDR2 are SNHLY and FYNNEI. V was clipped by 9 bases and J by 0 bases, with 5 bases between them. Sequencing was done on a sample of CD4+ T cells sorted from blood. This clonotype was sampled from a human donor in good health. This chain uses TRBV2 with TRBJ1-1; D remains unclear. The CDR3 nucleotides are TGTGCCAGGAGGATGAACACTGAAGCTTTCTTT. The encoded protein is CARRMNTEAFF.